Presented here are 7 T cell receptor beta chains from one specimen sequenced in a study of spatial heterogeneity in lung cancer. TCRdb re-called the 5' RACE reads through MiXCR, storing one row per CDR3 protein. The sample comprises 20,000 to 30,000 distinct CDR3 sequences, around 4.5% of which are singletons, and approximately 4.7% rests with the top ten. Time point meaning: sample taken at primary tumor resection. Sequenced here: PBMCs, sampled at surgery. These TCRs come from a male donor with early-stage non-small cell lung cancer.

This clonotype was found many times. This sequence joins TRBV20-1 and TRBJ2-5, with D perhaps matching TRBD1 or TRBD2 (5 bases each). The CDR3 is made up of 12 amino acids. Germline CDR1 and CDR2: DFQATT and SNEGSKA (reference sequence). The V end was cut by 6 bases, the J end by 3 bases, with 11 bases between. CDR3 DNA: TGCAGTGCAAGGGACGGAAAAGAGACCCAGTACTTC. Residues: CSARDGKETQYF.

This clonotype was recorded many times. The chain recombines TRBV2 with TRBJ1-5; D call uncertain. This CDR3 is 14 amino acids long. From germline, CDR1 is SNHLY and CDR2 FYNNEI. V gave up 6 bases and J gave up 4 bases, with 13 bases separating them. Here the CDR3 reads CASRADGENQPQHF. CDR3 nucleotides: TGTGCCAGCAGGGCGGACGGCGAGAATCAGCCCCAGCATTTT.

This clonotype was picked up many times. The chain has TRBV20-1 and TRBJ2-1, with unresolved D. The CDR3 covers 10 residues. V gave up 5 bases and J gave up 8 bases, with 7 bases separating them. CDR1 is DFQATT, CDR2 SNEGSKA, per germline (reference sequence). The CDR3 DNA sequence: TGCAGTGCTGGTGATTATGAGCAGTTCTTC. It specifies CSAGDYEQFF.

This clonotype was observed many times. The chain has TRBV6-5 and TRBJ2-5; TRBD1 matches at 8 bases. Germline V gives CDR1 MNHEY, CDR2 SVGAGI. The CDR3 spans 13 residues. The ends lost 5 bases at V and 3 bases at J; junction bases unmatched: 2. As DNA, the CDR3 is TGTGCCAGCAGTCGGACAGGGAAAGAGACCCAGTACTTC. Protein product: CASSRTGKETQYF.

This clonotype was detected many times. The V gene is TRBV5-4, the J gene TRBJ2-3, with D possibly matching TRBD2 (5 bases). Germline loops: CDR1 SGHNT, CDR2 YYREEE (reference sequence). The CDR3 consists of 13 residues. V shed 3 bases and J shed 4 bases, with 9 bases lying between them. The DNA of the CDR3 is TGTGCCAGCAGCTCCCGGACTCCAGATACGCAGTATTTT. This translates into CASSSRTPDTQYF.

The chain has TRBV3-1 and TRBJ1-2; 7 positions match TRBD1. The length of the CDR3 is 15 residues. The V and J ends lost 4 bases and 2 bases, in that order; junction bases with no gene match: 7. Germline lookup yields CDR1 LGHDT and CDR2 YNNKEL (reference sequence). The CDR3 bases are TGTGCCAGCAGCCCGACCTCGACAGGGAACTATGGCTACACCTTC. Translation gives CASSPTSTGNYGYTF.

The table lists this clonotype with many counts. The chain carries TRBV9 and TRBJ1-1, with 7 bases identical to TRBD1. With V trimmed by 1 base and J by 6 bases, 3 bases remained unmatched. Germline CDR1 reads SGDLS; CDR2 reads YYNGEE. This CDR3 is 13 amino acids long. The CDR3 nucleotides read TGTGCCAGCAGCGTAAGCGACAGGGCTGAAGCTTTCTTT. It translates to CASSVSDRAEAFF.